The sample holds one count of the clone carrying this T cell receptor (beta chain). Its antigen is unidentified. The CDR3 consists of 14 residues. Trimming took 6 bases from V and 6 from J, leaving 17 bases between them. Germline CDR1 reads MNHNY; CDR2 reads SVGAGI (reference sequence). The data derive from a study of shared clonotypes between healthy human individuals. Regarding the study as a whole: Some clonotypes were shared by all four sorted-subset donors, while others were not shared. The non-shared ones had lower generation probabilities than the shared ones. An effect of sequencing depth on clonotype sharing among donors was expected.

Produced via immunoSEQ multiplex PCR; TCRdb's table is partial and in-frame only. Of around 1,100,000 clones listed, 60% to 80% are singletons. Donors included only healthy HIV-negative adults lacking recent acute infections or vaccinations. CD4+ cells were split into CD45RA+ naive and CD45RA-negative memory subsets. The clonotype originates from a young man in good health. Some clones in this sample may be carry-over from other donors' samples. The J gene is TRBJ1-2, the V gene TRBV6-6; D gene ambiguous. Material for sequencing was memory CD4+ T cells from PBMCs. Subset meaning: CD45RA-negative fraction. CDR3 loop: CASSRTVVSDGYTF. For the CDR3, the DNA is TGTGCCAGCAGCCGCACAGTGGTCTCGGATGGCTACACCTTC.